Listed here are 7 T cell receptor beta chains from one sample, sequenced in a study of vaccination and CD4 T cells after COVID-19. The treatment here: roughly 11-day PBMC culture with coronavirus spike peptide pools or control peptides (ViraFEST assay). Antigen specificity for these receptors is unknown. At the Johns Hopkins FTIC core, DNA taken from cultured CD4+ T cells was sequenced by way of the Oncomine TCR Beta short-read assay. TCRdb re-called the PCR reads through MiXCR, storing one row per CDR3 protein. The sample lists more than 4,000 distinct CDR3 sequences, around 48% occurring once. Specimen: CD4+ T cells from blood, cultured in vitro. The receptors derive from a human donor who had recovered from COVID-19.

The chain uses TRBV27 and TRBJ1-5; D is undetermined. The germline V and J ends were trimmed by 5 bases and 6 bases, with 8 bases remaining between them. The germline V gene encodes CDR1 MNHEY and CDR2 SMNVEV (reference sequence). The CDR3 extends over 12 amino acids. CDR3 bases: TGTGCCAGCAGTGCCCCTTTTCAGCCCCAGCATTTT. This gives the protein CASSAPFQPQHF.

Comments on this clonotype: A read error may produce the germline difference seen at one junction end. V and J are TRBV7-8 and TRBJ2-5; D might be TRBD1 (6 bases). The CDR3 is made up of 16 amino acids. In germline, CDR1 is SGHVS, CDR2 FQNEAQ. The CDR3 nucleotides are TGTGTCAGCAGCTTATGGGGGCAGTGGTACAAAGAGACCCAGTACTTC. As protein: CVSSLWGQWYKETQYF.

In this sample, this clonotype turned up once. V is TRBV6-1 and J is TRBJ1-4; D gene unclear. Trimming cost V 7 bases and J 6 bases, with 12 bases left between them. CDR1 is MNHNS and CDR2 is SASEGT in the germline V gene. CDR3 length: 13 amino acids. In nucleotides, the CDR3 is TGTGCCAGCACGGGAGGGATAGATGAAAAACTGTTTTTT. Its translation is CASTGGIDEKLFF.

V and J are TRBV28 and TRBJ1-5; no firm D call. V was trimmed by 6 bases and J by 0 bases, leaving 9 bases between them. Germline CDR1 and CDR2: MDHEN and SYDVKM. The CDR3 runs to 14 residues. The CDR3 loop is CASSPVSSNQPQHF. Here the CDR3 DNA reads TGTGCCAGCAGCCCCGTAAGTAGCAATCAGCCCCAGCATTTT.

The J gene is TRBJ2-1, the V gene TRBV20-1, with 8 bases identical to TRBD1. After removal of 8 bases from V and 6 bases from J, the junction contained 9 bases not matched to a gene. The CDR3 is made up of 13 amino acids. Germline V gene sequence: CDR1 DFQATT, CDR2 SNEGSKA (reference sequence). The CDR3 loop reads CSPRTGITNEQFF. As DNA, the CDR3 is TGCAGTCCCCGGACAGGGATCACCAATGAGCAGTTCTTC.

Points on this clonotype: Since the CDR3 does not end with the conserved phenylalanine or tryptophan, this likely comes from a read error. J is TRBJ1-5 and V is TRBV7-8; 7 bases are shared with TRBD1. Germline loops: CDR1 SGHVS, CDR2 FQNEAQ. The length of the CDR3 is 16 residues. Losses at the gene ends were 5 bases for V and 4 bases for J; bases not matched to a gene: 11. DNA for the CDR3: TGTGCCAGCAGCCGAAAGGGAGGGGGCCTTAATCAGCCCCAGCATCTT. Encoded protein: CASSRKGGGLNQPQHL.

In its sample, this clonotype was seen a few times. The chain combines TRBV27 with TRBJ1-5, with D maybe TRBD1 (5 bases). In germline, CDR1 is MNHEY, CDR2 SMNVEV (reference sequence). Trimming pared 1 base from V and 5 bases from J, leaving 6 bases between. The CDR3 sequence is 13 residues long. CDR3 residues: CASSLFRDQPQHF. CDR3 bases: TGTGCCAGCAGTTTATTCAGGGATCAGCCCCAGCATTTT.